A single sample is the source of the 19 T cell receptor beta chains below, sequenced in a study of cytomegalovirus exposure and HLA in healthy donors. 60 Vbeta and 13 Jbeta primers were used in PCR. Sequenced by immunoSEQ multiplex PCR; TCRdb stores in-frame clones only, minus some. Altogether just over 80,000 clones are present, around 78% being singletons, with the ten largest covering 5.9%. Specimen: PBMCs. These receptors all come from a man between 18 and 29 years old in good health and CMV-seropositive.

The chain links TRBV7-9 to TRBJ2-1, with D maybe TRBD2 (5 bases). Germline lookup yields CDR1 SEHNR and CDR2 FQNEAQ (reference sequence). CDR3 length equals 15 residues. V was clipped by 1 base and J by 3 bases, with 10 bases between them. Here the CDR3 DNA reads TGTGCCAGCAGCTTAGGAGGGAGCGGCTACAATGAGCAGTTCTTC. Translating gives CASSLGGSGYNEQFF.

V usage is TRBV4-1 and J usage is TRBJ2-7; perhaps TRBD2 as D (6 bases). Trimming left V 1 base short and J 3 bases short, with 16 bases between. Germline V gene sequence: CDR1 MGHRA, CDR2 YSYEKL. This CDR3 is 16 amino acids long. CDR3 in DNA: TGCGCCAGCAGCCAAGGCGCCGGGGGATCGGGCTACGAGCAGTACTTC. This gives the protein CASSQGAGGSGYEQYF.

V usage is TRBV9 and J usage is TRBJ2-1; D is perhaps TRBD1 (5 bases). Germline V CDR1 and CDR2: SGDLS, YYNGEE. This CDR3 region has 15 residues. Trimming shortened V by 0 bases and J by 7 bases, and 14 bases separated the two germline ends. CDR3 region: CASSVVPGNLNEQFF. The CDR3 coding sequence is TGTGCCAGCAGCGTAGTTCCAGGGAACTTAAATGAGCAGTTCTTC.

This clone was detected only a few times. V usage is TRBV10-1 and J usage is TRBJ2-7; 9 nucleotides match TRBD2. The trim removed 8 bases at V and 8 bases at J, leaving 7 bases unmatched. Per germline, CDR1 WNHNN and CDR2 SYGVQD (reference sequence). This CDR3 contains 12 residues. The CDR3 coding sequence is TGCGCCAGCTCCGCGGGAGGGGTGAAGCAGTACTTC. This sequence encodes CASSAGGVKQYF.

The rearrangement uses TRBV9 and TRBJ1-2, with 7 bases lining up with TRBD1. Germline loops: CDR1 SGDLS, CDR2 YYNGEE. This CDR3 contains 15 residues. With V trimmed by 0 bases and J by 14 bases, 16 bases remained unmatched. CDR3: CASSVGGQTSTLITF. Written as DNA, the CDR3 is TGTGCCAGCAGCGTAGGGGGACAGACTTCGACTTTGATTACCTTC.

This chain joins TRBV5-6 and TRBJ2-7, with 10 positions matching TRBD1. CDR3 length equals 14 residues. The V and J ends lost 4 bases and 3 bases, in that order; junction bases with no gene match: 4. Germline V CDR1 and CDR2: SGHDT, YYEEEE. CDR3 sequence reads: CASSTGTGDYEQYF. CDR3 nucleotide sequence: TGTGCCAGCAGCACCGGGACAGGGGACTACGAGCAGTACTTC.

This clone was seen a handful of times. The V gene is TRBV4-2, the J gene TRBJ2-3; 7 positions match TRBD2. The J segment lost 4 bases and the V segment lost 1 base, leaving 11 bases of the junction unmatched. The length of the CDR3 is 17 residues. Germline V gives CDR1 LGHNA, CDR2 YNFKEQ. In nucleotides, the CDR3 is TGTGCCAGCAGCCAAGTGCAGAATGGGGGAGGGGCAGATACGCAGTATTTT. Its translation is CASSQVQNGGGADTQYF.

The rearrangement links TRBV25-1 to TRBJ1-1, with 10 bases aligning to TRBD1. J was trimmed by 4 bases and V by 5 bases; bases with no gene match: 7. CDR1 is MGHDK, CDR2 SYGVNS, per germline. CDR3 length: 15 amino acids. The CDR3 nucleotides are TGTGCCAGCAGTAGACCGGGACAGGGGTCCACTGAAGCTTTCTTT. It translates to CASSRPGQGSTEAFF.

The chain links TRBV6-5 to TRBJ1-2; TRBD1 agrees at 8 bases. This CDR3 is 15 amino acids long. Germline V gene sequence: CDR1 MNHEY, CDR2 SVGAGI. V lost 6 bases and J lost 7; bases outside the gene matches: 13. The CDR3 DNA reads as TGTGCCAGCAGCTCGCCCACCCAGGGGGCTGGTGGCTACACCTTC. Its protein is CASSSPTQGAGGYTF.

This chain links TRBV29-1 with TRBJ2-4; TRBD1 aligns across 9 bases. The V segment lost 6 bases and the J segment 1 base; nucleotides outside the gene matches: 7. Germline V gene sequence: CDR1 SQVTM, CDR2 ANQGSEA. The CDR3 is made up of 15 amino acids. The CDR3 DNA sequence: TGCAGCGTCGGTGACAGGGGGGTGGCCAAAAACATTCAGTACTTC. Its translation: CSVGDRGVAKNIQYF.

The rearrangement joins TRBV25-1 to TRBJ1-2; D is possibly TRBD1 (5 bases). Trimming pared 4 bases from V and 13 bases from J, leaving 19 bases between. Per the germline V gene, CDR1 is MGHDK and CDR2 is SYGVNS. This CDR3 comprises 13 residues. The CDR3 protein is CASSGQGALSFTF. The CDR3 DNA reads TGTGCCAGCAGTGGGCAGGGTGCTTTGTCGTTCACCTTC.

This chain links TRBV28 with TRBJ2-5, with 7 bases matching TRBD2. This CDR3 spans 15 amino acids. Germline-derived CDR1 and CDR2 are MDHEN and SYDVKM. V trimming: 6 bases; J trimming: 2 bases; junction bases outside the gene matches: 9. The CDR3 loop reads CASSSQLAPQETQYF. The CDR3 DNA reads TGTGCCAGCAGCTCCCAACTAGCGCCACAAGAGACCCAGTACTTC.

This chain uses TRBV4-1 with TRBJ2-7; TRBD2 matches at 7 bases. Germline V gives CDR1 MGHRA, CDR2 YSYEKL. This CDR3 has 17 residues. Unmatched junction bases numbered 12, after V lost 4 bases and J lost 0 bases. CDR3 region: CASSPYGGGRSSYEQYF. The CDR3 DNA is TGCGCCAGCAGCCCCTATGGGGGGGGACGTAGCTCCTACGAGCAGTACTTC.

The gene calls are TRBV28 and TRBJ1-1, with D uncertain. CDR1 is MDHEN and CDR2 is SYDVKM in the germline V gene. The germline V and J ends were trimmed by 1 base and 1 base, with 4 bases remaining between them. The CDR3 is 13 amino acids. In nucleotides, the CDR3 is TGTGCCAGCAGTTTATACTGGAACACTGAAGCTTTCTTT. Protein product: CASSLYWNTEAFF.

Regarding this clone: The sample carries other DNA sequences with the same CDR3. The rearrangement uses TRBV29-1 and TRBJ2-2, with D possibly being TRBD1 (6 bases). CDR3 length: 14 residues. The germline gives CDR1 SQVTM, CDR2 ANQGSEA. Trimming removed 6 bases at V and 0 bases at J, with 11 bases between. CDR3 sequence: CSVRQEANTGELFF. CDR3 bases: TGCAGCGTAAGACAGGAGGCGAACACCGGGGAGCTGTTTTTT.

Here the CDR3 reads CASSLQEFQETQYF. The CDR3 DNA is TGTGCCAGCAGCTTACAGGAGTTTCAGGAGACCCAGTACTTC. This chain uses TRBV2 with TRBJ2-5, with D perhaps TRBD1 (5 bases). Between the trimmed V and J ends, which lost 6 bases and 5 bases, there was a span of 16 bases. The CDR3 is 14 amino acids. The V gene's germline CDR1 is SNHLY and CDR2 FYNNEI.

The CDR3 nucleotides read TGTGCCAGCAGCTTAGATGGACTAGCGGGAGGGAGTGAGCAGTTCTTC. Translated, it gives CASSLDGLAGGSEQFF. This rearrangement joins TRBV7-6 to TRBJ2-1; 15 nucleotides match TRBD2. The length of the CDR3 is 16 residues. Germline values: CDR1 SGHVS, CDR2 FNYEAQ. J gave up 9 bases and V 1 base, and 4 bases lay outside the gene matches.

The rearrangement links TRBV6-5 to TRBJ2-7, with 9 bases fitting TRBD2. V lost 5 bases and J lost 4; bases outside the gene matches: 6. The CDR3 has 14 amino acids. Germline values: CDR1 MNHEY, CDR2 SVGAGI. The CDR3 loop is CASSSAAGGYEQYF. The CDR3 DNA sequence: TGTGCCAGCAGTAGCGCGGCGGGAGGGTACGAGCAGTACTTC.

This chain connects TRBV6-5 to TRBJ2-7, with 7 bases that match TRBD1. V lost 8 bases, J lost 4 bases, and 2 bases stayed unmatched. This CDR3 spans 11 amino acids. CDR1 and CDR2 from the germline V gene are MNHEY and SVGAGI. CDR3 in DNA: TGTGCCAGCGGGACAGTTTACGAGCAGTACTTC. Its translation: CASGTVYEQYF.